The rows below give T cell receptor beta chains drawn from one sample of a study of blood T cell repertoires in COVID-19. Profiled with immunoSEQ multiplex PCR; TCRdb holds only in-frame clones, not every one. The sample lists around 76,000 clones; about 83% were seen once. Material for sequencing was peripheral blood. The source is a man aged 30 to 39 with COVID-19, enrolled during active disease. CDR3s include the opening cysteine and the closing phenylalanine or tryptophan. A D gene is named only where the DNA matches it firmly. The size of a clone is reported for some rows only, either as once, few or many, or as a class for expanded clones.

v_gene	d_gene	abundance	j_gene	CDR3aa	CDR3nt
TRBV2	TRBD1	NA	TRBJ2-7	CASRVGGGSYEQYF	TGTGCCAGCAGGGTAGGGGGCGGGTCCTACGAGCAGTACTTC
TRBV3-1/TRBV3-2	NA	NA	TRBJ1-1	CASGWTDTKAFF	TGTGCCAGCGGATGGACAGACACTAAAGCTTTCTTT
TRBV19	TRBD2	NA	TRBJ2-1	CASSLGLAGGGEQFF	TGTGCCAGTAGCCTCGGACTAGCGGGAGGGGGGGAGCAGTTCTTC
TRBV7-7	TRBD2	NA	TRBJ2-1	CASSNLPPETSGGYNEQFF	TGTGCTAGCAGCAACCTCCCCCCTGAGACTAGCGGGGGTTACAATGAGCAGTTCTTC
TRBV6-6	TRBD1	NA	TRBJ2-1	CASSPDRGTYNEQFF	TGTGCCAGCAGTCCGGACAGGGGGACCTACAATGAGCAGTTCTTC
TRBV30	NA	NA	TRBJ2-3	CAWSGGQRLTDTQYF	TGTGCCTGGAGTGGTGGACAGAGGCTCACAGATACGCAGTATTTT
TRBV27	NA	NA	TRBJ1-6	CARPSGGAYNSPLHF	TGTGCCAGGCCTAGCGGGGGGGCCTATAATTCACCCCTCCACTTT
TRBV5-5	TRBD1	NA	TRBJ1-1	CASSAQQGLGTEAFF	TGTGCCAGCAGCGCCCAACAGGGGCTGGGCACTGAAGCTTTCTTT
TRBV28	NA	NA	TRBJ1-2	CASSSGGLYGYTF	TGTGCCAGCAGTTCGGGCGGACTCTATGGCTACACCTTC
TRBV7-9	NA	once	TRBJ1-1	CASSLAGTLNTEAFF	TGTGCCAGCAGCCTAGCCGGGACACTGAACACTGAAGCTTTCTTT
TRBV28	TRBD1	NA	TRBJ1-2	CASVSSRTGDEDYGYTF	TGTGCCAGCGTCTCGTCTCGGACAGGGGATGAAGACTATGGCTACACCTTC
TRBV9	NA	NA	TRBJ2-1	CASTPGVGSYSYNEQFF	TGTGCCAGCACCCCAGGGGTCGGGTCGTATTCCTACAATGAGCAGTTCTTC
TRBV2	NA	NA	TRBJ1-1	CASSKGGNTEAFF	TGTGCCAGCAGCAAGGGAGGAAACACTGAAGCTTTCTTT
TRBV27	NA	NA	TRBJ1-2	CASSFGQNYGYTF	TGTGCCAGCAGTTTTGGACAGAACTATGGCTACACCTTC
TRBV18	NA	NA	TRBJ2-7	CASSPPSVYEQYF	TGTGCCAGCTCACCACCGTCGGTCTACGAGCAGTACTTC
TRBV5-5	NA	NA	TRBJ1-5	CASSLADGGAQPQHF	TGTGCCAGCAGCTTGGCCGATGGGGGCGCCCAGCCCCAGCATTTT
TRBV24-1	TRBD1	NA	TRBJ1-6	CATSDWDRVDLDSPLHF	TGTGCCACCAGTGACTGGGACAGGGTAGATCTAGACTCACCCCTCCACTTT
TRBV7-8	NA	NA	TRBJ2-3	CASSLRGLGTDTQYF	TGTGCCAGCAGCCTCAGGGGTCTGGGCACAGATACGCAGTATTTT
TRBV5-1	TRBD2	NA	TRBJ2-3	CASSLELAGGTDTQYF	TGCGCCAGCAGCTTGGAATTGGCGGGAGGCACAGATACGCAGTATTTT
TRBV3-1/TRBV3-2	TRBD2	NA	TRBJ2-5	CASSQGTSGSGETQYF	TGTGCCAGCAGCCAAGGGACTAGCGGGAGTGGGGAGACCCAGTACTTC
TRBV14	TRBD2	NA	TRBJ2-7	CASSQSSGSREQYF	TGTGCCAGCAGCCAATCTAGCGGGAGTCGCGAGCAGTACTTC
TRBV7-2	TRBD1	NA	TRBJ1-6	CASSGTADSPLHF	TGTGCCAGCAGCGGGACAGCCGATTCACCCCTCCACTTT
TRBV15	NA	NA	TRBJ2-7	CATSSLYEQYF	TGCGCCACCAGCAGTCTATACGAGCAGTACTTC
TRBV29-1	NA	NA	TRBJ1-2	CSVAPPGWTNYGYTF	TGCAGCGTCGCCCCACCAGGGTGGACTAACTATGGCTACACCTTC
TRBV20-1	TRBD2	once	TRBJ2-3	CSASRDGTSGTDRSITDTQYF	TGCAGTGCTAGTCGGGATGGAACTAGCGGGACGGACCGCTCCATCACAGATACGCAGTATTTT
TRBV27	TRBD1	few	TRBJ1-1	CASSPTRQGSEAFF	TGTGCCAGCAGTCCAACACGACAGGGGTCTGAAGCTTTCTTT
TRBV18	NA	once	TRBJ1-6	CASSPNQADNSPLHF	TGTGCCAGCTCACCAAACCAGGCAGATAATTCACCCCTCCACTTT
TRBV28	NA	NA	TRBJ2-7	CASTPTGSPYEQYF	TGTGCCAGCACCCCTACAGGGTCCCCCTACGAGCAGTACTTC
TRBV30	TRBD1	NA	TRBJ1-2	CAWGGQGNGYTF	TGTGCCTGGGGGGGACAGGGAAATGGCTACACCTTC
TRBV7-9	NA	once	TRBJ2-2	CASSWTNTGELFF	TGTGCCAGCAGCTGGACTAACACCGGGGAGCTGTTTTTT
TRBV27	NA	NA	TRBJ2-7	CASSSRSSYEQYF	TGTGCCAGCAGTTCACGTAGCTCCTACGAGCAGTACTTC
TRBV5-3	TRBD1	NA	TRBJ1-1	CARLGGEGKAFF	TGTGCCAGGCTAGGGGGCGAGGGAAAAGCTTTCTTT
TRBV15	TRBD2	NA	TRBJ2-6	CATSRGWSGEGANVLTF	TGTGCCACCAGCAGAGGCTGGAGCGGGGAGGGGGCCAACGTCCTGACTTTC
TRBV9	TRBD1	NA	TRBJ2-2	CASSVRTGGFTGELFF	TGTGCCAGCAGCGTTCGGACAGGGGGATTCACCGGGGAGCTGTTTTTT
TRBV5-6	NA	NA	TRBJ2-5	CASSLQRTSGETQYF	TGTGCCAGCAGCTTACAGCGGACGTCGGGGGAGACCCAGTACTTC
TRBV5-5	TRBD1	NA	TRBJ1-4	CASRRDSTNEKLFF	TGTGCCAGCAGGAGGGACAGCACCAATGAAAAACTGTTTTTT
TRBV9	TRBD1	NA	TRBJ2-1	CASSVAPLDRMYNEQFF	TGTGCCAGCAGCGTAGCCCCCCTGGACAGGATGTACAATGAGCAGTTCTTC
TRBV3-1/TRBV3-2	NA	once	TRBJ1-4	CASSQEGLNEKLFF	TGTGCCAGCAGCCAAGAGGGACTTAATGAAAAACTGTTTTTT
TRBV28	NA	NA	TRBJ1-3	CASSSGARNTIYF	TGTGCCAGCAGTTCTGGGGCGAGAAACACCATATATTTT
TRBV4-1	TRBD1	NA	TRBJ2-7	CASSQEPGQTYEQYF	TGCGCCAGCAGCCAAGAACCGGGACAGACATACGAGCAGTACTTC
TRBV30	NA	NA	TRBJ1-5	CAWTITGSNQPQHF	TGTGCCTGGACAATCACTGGTAGCAATCAGCCCCAGCATTTT
TRBV7-9	NA	NA	TRBJ2-7	CASSLAASYEQYF	TGTGCCAGCAGCTTGGCCGCTTCCTACGAGCAGTACTTC
TRBV9	TRBD2	NA	TRBJ2-1	CASTPRRERRYEQFF	TGTGCCAGCACCCCTAGGCGGGAGCGGAGGTATGAGCAGTTCTTC
TRBV7-9	NA	few	TRBJ2-1	CASSLEPIGEQFF	TGTGCCAGCAGCTTAGAGCCCATCGGTGAGCAGTTCTTC
TRBV5-4	NA	NA	TRBJ1-6	CASSLGGGTNSPLHF	TGTGCCAGCAGCTTGGGCGGAGGGACCAATTCACCCCTCCACTTT
TRBV6-2/TRBV6-3	NA	NA	TRBJ1-5	CASSYRGLINQPQHF	TGTGCCAGCAGTTATCGGGGACTGATCAATCAGCCCCAGCATTTT
TRBV7-9	TRBD1	NA	TRBJ1-4	CASSPRPTGGEKLFF	TGTGCCAGCAGCCCCAGGCCGACAGGGGGTGAAAAACTGTTTTTT
TRBV27	NA	once	TRBJ1-1	CASSPGDRPNTEAFF	TGTGCCAGCTCGCCAGGGGATAGGCCAAACACTGAAGCTTTCTTT
TRBV6-2/TRBV6-3	NA	many	TRBJ2-7	CASSPSAGTSYSYEQYF	TGTGCCAGCAGCCCTTCTGCCGGGACTTCATACTCCTACGAGCAGTACTTC
TRBV29-1	NA	NA	TRBJ2-3	CSVNPTSTDTQYF	TGCAGCGTTAACCCTACTAGCACAGATACGCAGTATTTT
TRBV7-7	NA	NA	TRBJ2-7	CASSPGVGPKYEQYF	TGTGCTAGCAGCCCAGGGGTGGGACCGAAGTACGAGCAGTACTTC
TRBV6-5	NA	NA	TRBJ2-5	CASRMRTEETQYF	TGTGCCAGCAGAATGCGGACAGAAGAGACCCAGTACTTC
TRBV10-2	NA	few	TRBJ1-5	CASSEDRLNQPQHF	TGCGCCAGCAGCGAAGACAGGTTAAATCAGCCCCAGCATTTT
TRBV2	NA	few	TRBJ1-5	CASSDSGGVQPQHF	TGTGCCAGCAGTGACAGCGGGGGAGTACAGCCCCAGCATTTT
TRBV28	NA	NA	TRBJ1-1	CASSGQGKAVNTEAFF	TGTGCCAGCAGCGGTCAGGGGAAGGCGGTGAACACTGAAGCTTTCTTT
TRBV7-3	TRBD2	NA	TRBJ2-2	CASSPPGLTTGELFF	TGTGCCAGCAGCCCTCCGGGACTAACCACCGGGGAGCTGTTTTTT
TRBV12-5	TRBD1	NA	TRBJ2-1	CASGLGLGQGVYNEQFF	TGTGCTAGTGGTTTGGGACTGGGACAGGGGGTCTACAATGAGCAGTTCTTC
TRBV9	TRBD1	NA	TRBJ1-2	CASSVVRGQSYGYTF	TGTGCCAGCAGCGTAGTGAGGGGACAGAGCTATGGCTACACCTTC
TRBV24-1	NA	NA	TRBJ1-5	CATSISGSNQPQHF	TGTGCCACCAGTATCTCGGGTAGCAATCAGCCCCAGCATTTT